The 2 T cell receptor beta chains in this list originate from one sample, sequenced in a study of early T cells in non-severe SARS-CoV-2 infection. TCRdb processed the 5' RACE reads anew with MiXCR; each CDR3 protein has one entry. The sample lists 100,000 to 130,000 distinct CDR3 sequences; around 10% were seen once. Sample: whole blood. All receptors come from an adult who was a healthcare worker with PCR-confirmed SARS-CoV-2 infection or an uninfected control (not recorded which).

In this sample, this clonotype turned up many times. The chain has TRBV21-1 and TRBJ2-3; the D call TRBD1 from the table was never checked on the DNA. TRBV21-1 is a pseudogene locus. The CDR3 totals 15 residues. CDR3 sequence reads: CASSCAGHHTDTQYF. The CDR3 DNA reads TGTGCCAGCAGTTGCGCGGGACACCACACAGATACGCAGTATTTT.

This clonotype was picked up a small number of times. The rearrangement links TRBV7-9 to TRBJ2-3, with 7 nucleotides matching TRBD2. The germline CDR1 and CDR2 sequences are SEHNR and FQNEAQ (reference sequence). The trim removed 1 base at V and 6 bases at J, leaving 10 bases unmatched. CDR3 length: 16 amino acids. The chain's CDR3 is CASSLVAGGSSDTQYF. As DNA, the CDR3 is TGTGCCAGCAGCTTAGTCGCCGGGGGGAGTTCCGATACGCAGTATTTT. The whole variable domain, filled in from reference TRBV7-9 and TRBJ2-3, reads DTGVSQNPRHKITKRGQNVTFRCDPISEHNRLYWYRQTLGQGPEFLTYFQNEAQLEKSRLLSDRFSAERPKGSFSTLEIQRTEQGDSAMYLCASSLVAGGSSDTQYFGPGTRLTVL.